This entry lists 6 T cell receptor beta chains sequenced from one sample in a study of regulatory T cells in long-lasting Graves disease. Time point given: newly diagnosed GD, antithyroid drugs for less than 3 months. TCR sequences were obtained from RNA taken from PBMCs. Relying on iRepertoire HTBI primers and Arm-PCR of CDR3 regions, the team built TCR beta libraries. Each CDR3 protein is one row after TCRdb ran MiXCR on the multiplex PCR reads. Of 400,000 to 450,000 distinct CDR3 sequences detected, approximately 15% appear once; the ten largest clones hold over 15%. This sample was also put to use in a study of T cells in Graves' hyperthyroidism and ophthalmopathy.

The sequencing used peripheral blood mononuclear cells (PBMCs), collected at new diagnosis, from a patient treated with antithyroid drugs. All receptors come from a woman aged 25 to 39 with Graves disease.

The table lists this clonotype with many counts. The V gene is TRBV7-3, the J gene TRBJ1-1; D uncertain. V was clipped by 5 bases and J by 1 base, with 8 bases between them. The CDR3 has 13 residues. Germline V gene data show CDR1 as SGHTA and CDR2 as FQGTGA. In DNA, the CDR3 is TGTGCCAGCAGCCCCGAACCGAACACTGAAGCTTTCTTT. Translated, it gives CASSPEPNTEAFF.

A few counts support this clonotype. The rearrangement joins TRBV20-1 to TRBJ2-2; weak D call: TRBD2 (6 bases). The CDR3 is 17 residues long. CDR1 is DFQATT and CDR2 is SNEGSKA in the germline V gene (reference sequence). V lost 5 bases and J lost 5, with 24 bases in between. The CDR3 loop is CSAPGGAGRSGTGELFF. In DNA, the CDR3 is TGCAGTGCTCCAGGTGGGGCAGGGAGGAGTGGGACCGGGGAGCTGTTTTTT.

Many counts were recorded for this clonotype. This chain connects TRBV6-1 to TRBJ2-1; D is possibly TRBD2 (6 bases). The CDR3 spans 15 residues. Germline V lookup: CDR1 MNHNS, CDR2 SASEGT. Trimming took off 3 bases at V and 10 bases at J, with 19 bases between the two ends. The CDR3 coding sequence is TGTGCCAGCAGTGACCCACTAACCCCCCGGGGGGAGCAGTTCTTC. Amino acid sequence: CASSDPLTPRGEQFF.

This clonotype was counted at least ten times. The chain combines TRBV10-3 with TRBJ1-5, with 8 bases fitting TRBD1. Germline CDR1 ENHRY, CDR2 SYGVKD. CDR3 length equals 13 residues. With V trimmed by 6 bases and J by 6 bases, 4 bases remained unmatched. In DNA, the CDR3 is TGTGCCATCAGGGACAGGGAACGTCAGCCCCAGCATTTT. Its protein is CAIRDRERQPQHF.

This clonotype has more than one count but fewer than ten. The chain links TRBV20-1 to TRBJ2-7; tentatively, D is TRBD1 (6 bases). The CDR3 has 14 residues. In germline, CDR1 is DFQATT, CDR2 SNEGSKA (reference sequence). Trimming cost V 3 bases and J 2 bases, with 14 bases left between them. The CDR3 loop is CSASRQEAPYEQYF. CDR3 DNA: TGCAGTGCTAGTCGACAGGAAGCCCCCTACGAGCAGTACTTC.

This clonotype was seen a handful of times. The CDR3: CASSGTAINLHF. The DNA of the CDR3 is TGTGCCAGCAGTGGGACAGCTATAAACCTCCACTTT. V is TRBV2 and J is TRBJ1-6, with TRBD1 as a possible D gene (6 bases). This CDR3 comprises 12 residues. CDR1 and CDR2 (germline): SNHLY, FYNNEI. V lost 4 bases and J lost 15, with 13 bases in between. Using reference TRBV2 and TRBJ1-6 for the parts outside the CDR3, the full variable domain is EPEVTQTPSHQVTQMGQEVILRCVPISNHLYFYWYRQILGQKVEFLVSFYNNEISEKSEIFDDQFSVERPDGSNFTLKIRSTKLEDSAMYFCASSGTAINLHFGNGTRLTVT.